This paragraph reports one TCR beta chain. This specimen belongs to a study of shared clonotypes between healthy human individuals. Study background: Three men and two women, aged 18 to 49, were donors.

At the deep level, the assay was run. In the authors' workflow: Filtering of immunoSEQ junctional sequences could not match full-length read filtering. Repertoires were generated with immunoSEQ multiplex PCR, while TCRdb's copy carries only in-frame clones and drops some. V and J calls and clone size are given by that table; D and trimming were obtained from the DNA. The table shows around 2,000,000 clones, with over 85% occurring only once. Germline values: CDR1 MNHNS, CDR2 SASEGT. The ends were cut back, 0 bases at V and 3 bases at J, with 6 bases in the middle. CDR3 length equals 14 residues. Only Caucasian adults living in Nashville, Tennessee made up the donor group.

The origin of this receptor is a man aged 18 to 29 in good health. The gene calls are TRBV6-1 and TRBJ1-5; D is uncertain. Sequences were obtained from naive CD4+ T cells sorted from blood. Subset: CD45RA+ positively selected. CDR3 coding DNA: TGTGCCAGCAGTGAAGCGGAGCCCAATCAGCCCCAGCATTTT. It encodes CASSEAEPNQPQHF.